This T cell receptor (beta chain) was documented in a study of T cell repertoires in cytomegalovirus infection. Study information: Both a matching HLA type and CMV infection were indicated by public TCR beta signatures.

This clonotype was observed many times. TCRdb analysed the reads with MiXCR anew, one entry per CDR3 protein. The sample records about 400,000 distinct CDR3 sequences, around a sixth being singletons. The junction had 7 bases not matched to a gene; V was cut back by 2 bases and J by 4 bases. CDR3 size: 15 residues. Germline CDR1 reads SGHTA; CDR2 reads FQGNSA. The sequence was collected from a human donor in good health (CMV status not recorded). Some clones in this sample may be carry-over from other donors' samples. The chain employs TRBV7-2 and TRBJ2-5; 7 bases agree with TRBD1. Material for sequencing was PBMCs. CDR3 in DNA: TGTGCCAGCAGCTTACTTGGGACAGATTTAGAGACCCAGTACTTC. It translates to CASSLLGTDLETQYF.